Detailed here is one T cell receptor beta chain. Original data processing: Estimated nucleated cell counts came from reference gene primer amplification. The data were produced by immunoSEQ multiplex PCR, yet TCRdb's version contains in-frame clones alone and is incomplete. The V and J calls and clone size are taken from that table; D and trimming were inferred from the DNA. Of about 120,000 clones listed, around 80% are singletons. This sample stems from a study of blood T cell repertoires in COVID-19. Whole-study context: The study drew acute and convalescent COVID-19 samples from the United States, Italy and Spain. In each case, the material was cDNA or gDNA derived from T cells, B-cell-depleted T cells, or PBMCs.

The CDR3 consists of 15 residues. After removal of 5 bases from V and 0 bases from J, the junction contained 0 bases not matched to a gene. Per the germline V gene, CDR1 is MDHEN and CDR2 is SYDVKM. The TCR was taken from a man between 65 and 80 years old with acute or convalescent COVID-19. The chain links TRBV28 to TRBJ2-6, with 8 bases matching TRBD1. The sample was peripheral blood. The CDR3 sequence: CASSTGGSGANVLTF. The CDR3 DNA sequence: TGTGCCAGCAGTACAGGGGGCTCTGGGGCCAACGTCCTGACTTTC.